The 3 T cell receptor beta chains reported below all come from one sample, sequenced in a study of early T cells in non-severe SARS-CoV-2 infection. TCRdb independently ran MiXCR on the 5' RACE reads; one entry per CDR3 protein. The table records tens of thousands of distinct CDR3 sequences, about 12% of them present only once. The specimen was whole blood. The receptors derive from an adult who was a healthcare worker with PCR-confirmed SARS-CoV-2 infection or an uninfected control (not recorded which).

This clonotype was counted only a few times. The gene calls are TRBV30 and TRBJ2-5, with 7 bases identical to TRBD2. With V trimmed by 0 bases and J by 2 bases, 3 bases remained unmatched. There are 14 residues in the CDR3. CDR1 is GTSNPN, CDR2 SVGIG, per germline (reference sequence). In DNA form, the CDR3 reads TGTGCCTGGAGTGTACCAGCGGGACAAGAGACCCAGTACTTC. Translation gives CAWSVPAGQETQYF.

To note about this clonotype: Mismatch with germline at one junction end may stem from a read error. The chain carries TRBV10-3 and TRBJ2-1; D call uncertain. Germline CDR1 reads ENHRY; CDR2 reads SYGVKD. The CDR3 runs to 12 residues. The DNA for the CDR3 is TGTGCCATCAGTGAGTCCGTGAATGAGCAGTCCTTC. Translated, it gives CAISESVNEQSF.

The V call is TRBV7-9, the J call TRBJ2-6, with D hard to call. V dropped 8 bases and J dropped 1 base, with 6 bases sitting between them. This CDR3 is 13 amino acids long. CDR1 is SEHNR and CDR2 is FQNEAQ in the germline V gene (reference sequence). CDR3 DNA sequence: TGTGCCAGCCCCCCATCTGGGGCCAACGTCCTGACTTTC. Translating gives CASPPSGANVLTF. Combining the CDR3 with reference TRBV7-9 and TRBJ2-6 gives the whole variable domain DTGVSQNPRHKITKRGQNVTFRCDPISEHNRLYWYRQTLGQGPEFLTYFQNEAQLEKSRLLSDRFSAERPKGSFSTLEIQRTEQGDSAMYLCASPPSGANVLTFGAGSRLTVL.